These T cell receptor beta chains were read from a single sample in a study of blood T cells in healthy people across ages. TCRdb passed the 5' RACE reads through MiXCR, listing each CDR3 protein once. Counted here are about 930,000 distinct CDR3 sequences, roughly 29% occurring once; the ten biggest clones make up roughly 10%. These data also featured in a second study, about T cells of mothers and their children.

The sequenced material came from blood. These receptors were obtained from a woman aged 40 to 55 in good health. CDR3s leave out the opening cysteine and the closing phenylalanine or tryptophan.

V: TRBV7-2; CDR3: ASSLARPWRLESGYT
V: TRBV10-3; CDR3: AISDVQAIYGYT
V: TRBV28; CDR3: ASSWVEGGGETQY
V: TRBV7-2; CDR3: ASSLVGTTYNEQF
V: TRBV4-1; CDR3: ASSQDQGADTEAF
V: TRBV19; CDR3: ASSTSPRQGPQETQY
V: TRBV7-2; CDR3: ASSRDRGTEKLF
V: TRBV7-6; CDR3: AGSPTVTGELF
V: TRBV20-1; CDR3: SARRASTDTQY
V: TRBV6-6; CDR3: ASSWTLRDTQY
V: TRBV14; CDR3: ASSQEVPRGYETQY
V: TRBV18; CDR3: ASSPPNRGGDTQY
V: TRBV20-1; CDR3: SAMDPTQPDRGSTGTQY
V: TRBV7-3; CDR3: ASSYREGWPQH
V: TRBV27; CDR3: ASSLNRGNYGYT
V: TRBV6-2/TRBV6-3; CDR3: ASSTGAGAF
V: TRBV5-1; CDR3: ASTWAGHQNTEAF
V: TRBV30; CDR3: AWSGNNYGYT
V: TRBV6-5; CDR3: ASSLPGQGKYGYT
V: TRBV7-9; CDR3: ASSSVGGLSTEAF
V: TRBV12-3/TRBV12-4; CDR3: ASSLSGAYNSPLH
V: TRBV12-3/TRBV12-4; CDR3: TPPGNRWVYNEQF
V: TRBV4-1; CDR3: ASSQDDSGSYEQY
V: TRBV7-2; CDR3: ASSLFYAGPQETQY
V: TRBV19; CDR3: ASSPTGQSGANVLT
V: TRBV20-1; CDR3: SARQVNQPQH
V: TRBV7-7; CDR3: ASSPDRGLDNEQF
V: TRBV5-1; CDR3: ASSGTGLDYEQY
V: TRBV5-1; CDR3: ASSLTGQTYEQY
V: TRBV5-5; CDR3: ASSLWATNTGELF
V: TRBV11-1; CDR3: ASSLKSSGGAGYNEQY
V: TRBV12-3/TRBV12-4; CDR3: ATAASNYGYT
V: TRBV5-1; CDR3: ASSLAPGGSYNEQF